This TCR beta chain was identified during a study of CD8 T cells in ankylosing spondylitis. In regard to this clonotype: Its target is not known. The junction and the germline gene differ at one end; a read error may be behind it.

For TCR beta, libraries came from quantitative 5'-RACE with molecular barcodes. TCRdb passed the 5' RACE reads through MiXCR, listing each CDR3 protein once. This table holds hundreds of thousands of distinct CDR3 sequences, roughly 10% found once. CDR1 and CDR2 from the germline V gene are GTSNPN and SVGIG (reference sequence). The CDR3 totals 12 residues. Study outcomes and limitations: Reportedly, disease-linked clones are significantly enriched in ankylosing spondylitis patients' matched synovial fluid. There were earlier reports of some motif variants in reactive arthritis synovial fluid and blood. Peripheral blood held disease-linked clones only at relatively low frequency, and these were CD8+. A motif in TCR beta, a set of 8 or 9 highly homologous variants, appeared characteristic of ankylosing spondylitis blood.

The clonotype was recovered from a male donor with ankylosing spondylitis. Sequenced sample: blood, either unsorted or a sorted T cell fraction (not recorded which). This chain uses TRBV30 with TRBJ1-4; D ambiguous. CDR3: CAWSVRGEKLSF. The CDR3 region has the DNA TGTGCCTGGAGTGTACGGGGTGAAAAACTGTCTTTT.